This passage covers 19 T cell receptor beta chains from one sample sequenced in a study of response to subunit inactivated influenza vaccine (dated by TCRdb to 2017 to 2018). The library relied on RT-PCR. Sequencing used an Illumina HiSeq 2500. In TCRdb, the public reads were trimmed at Q25 with fastp and aligned with MiXCR, with productive beta chains retained. Records with the same CDR3 protein are collapsed into one entry carrying the most frequent genes and DNA. The table for this sample lists 300,000 to 350,000 distinct CDR3 sequences; about 20% of them were counted only once. The ten most abundant clones make up about 9.4% of the sample. Here the sequenced sample was PBMCs from blood, taken about 20 months after vaccination. The receptors stem from a man between 50 and 69 years old who received an inactivated influenza vaccine. Donor details come from another sample of the same person, matched by shared clones.

In this sample, this clonotype turned up a few times. The rearrangement uses TRBV6-4 and TRBJ1-1, with D uncertain. V shed 4 bases and J shed 7 bases, with 13 bases lying between them. CDR3 length: 13 residues. CDR1 and CDR2 from the germline V gene are MRHNA and SNTAGT. For the CDR3, the DNA is TGTGCCAGCAGTGTGACACCCGGCAATGAAGCTTTCTTT. Translated: CASSVTPGNEAFF.

The V gene is TRBV12-3 or TRBV12-4, the J gene TRBJ2-7; D ambiguous. CDR3 length: 11 residues. The V and J ends lost 2 bases and 10 bases respectively, with 9 bases between them. The CDR3 region is CASSLTDIQYF. The CDR3 coding sequence is TGTGCCAGCAGTTTAACGGATATTCAGTACTTC.

This clonotype has just a few counts. This chain joins TRBV20-1 and TRBJ1-5; D unresolved. The CDR3 length is 13 residues. Deletions cut 2 bases from V and 6 bases from J, with 11 bases between. Germline CDR1 reads DFQATT; CDR2 reads SNEGSKA (reference sequence). The CDR3 DNA is TGCAGTGCTAGACTGGATCTGGGTCAGCCCCAGCATTTT. Amino acids: CSARLDLGQPQHF.

There are many counts of this clonotype. The chain uses TRBV20-1 and TRBJ1-1; D uncertain. The CDR3 has 19 residues. Per germline, CDR1 DFQATT and CDR2 SNEGSKA (reference sequence). V shed 2 bases and J shed 0 bases, with 25 bases lying between them. CDR3 in amino acids: CSARSPSTTLSVMNTEAFF. The CDR3 nucleotides read TGCAGTGCTAGAAGCCCTTCGACGACTCTGTCTGTAATGAACACTGAAGCTTTCTTT.

V and J are TRBV20-1 and TRBJ1-2; D perhaps matches TRBD1 (5 bases). Germline CDR1 and CDR2: DFQATT and SNEGSKA (reference sequence). This CDR3 has 10 residues. The ends were cut back, 2 bases at V and 10 bases at J, with 8 bases in the middle. The CDR3 is CSARMGVYTF. CDR3 nucleotides: TGCAGTGCTAGAATGGGGGTCTACACCTTC.

The rearrangement joins TRBV12-3 or TRBV12-4 to TRBJ1-4; D unclear. This CDR3 is built from 14 residues. Trimming removed 3 bases at V and 6 bases at J, with 11 bases between. CDR3 amino acids: CASSFRGIDEKLFF. In DNA form, the CDR3 reads TGTGCCAGCAGTTTCCGGGGAATTGATGAAAAACTGTTTTTT.

The chain couples TRBV5-1 to TRBJ2-1; 8 bases line up with TRBD1. The CDR3 covers 15 residues. The ends lost 2 bases at V and 4 bases at J; junction bases unmatched: 5. Germline CDR1 reads SGHRS; CDR2 reads YFSETQ. In DNA, the CDR3 is TGCGCCAGCAGCTTAGAGGGGACAGGTTACAATGAGCAGTTCTTC. Encoded protein: CASSLEGTGYNEQFF.

This clonotype was detected only a few times. Germline and junction disagree at one end, which may indicate a read error. V and J are TRBV29-1 and TRBJ2-7; possible D gene TRBD1, 6 bases. CDR3 length: 13 amino acids. Germline CDR1 is SQVTM and CDR2 is ANQGSEA. CDR3 sequence reads: CSVDLDSTYGQYF. In DNA, the CDR3 is TGCAGCGTTGATTTGGACAGCACTTACGGGCAGTACTTC.

The chain combines TRBV11-1 with TRBJ2-1, with D perhaps TRBD1 (6 bases). V dropped 1 base and J dropped 5 bases, with 12 bases sitting between them. Germline CDR1 reads SGHAT; CDR2 reads FQDESV (reference sequence). The CDR3 covers 15 residues. The DNA of the CDR3 is TGTGCCAGCAGCTTAGGGGGACAACGAGACAATGAGCAGTTCTTC. Amino acids: CASSLGGQRDNEQFF. Based on the CDR3 plus reference TRBV11-1 and TRBJ2-1, the full variable domain is EAEVAQSPRYKITEKSQAVAFWCDPISGHATLYWYRQILGQGPELLVQFQDESVVDDSQLPKDRFSAERLKGVDSTLKIQPAELGDSAMYLCASSLGGQRDNEQFFGPGTRLTVL.

The chain uses TRBV9 and TRBJ1-6; D not resolved. Per the germline V gene, CDR1 is SGDLS and CDR2 is YYNGEE. V lost 4 bases, J lost 0 bases, and 14 bases lay in between. There are 17 residues in the CDR3. The CDR3 reads CASSPRSQSSYNSPLHF. DNA for the CDR3: TGTGCCAGCAGCCCCCGATCCCAGAGCTCCTATAATTCACCCCTCCACTTT. Using reference TRBV9 and TRBJ1-6 for the parts outside the CDR3, the full variable domain is DSGVTQTPKHLITATGQRVTLRCSPRSGDLSVYWYQQSLDQGLQFLIQYYNGEERAKGNILERFSAQQFPDLHSELNLSSLELGDSALYFCASSPRSQSSYNSPLHFGNGTRLTVT.

This clonotype has just a few counts. The chain joins TRBV20-1 to TRBJ2-7; a weak D match, TRBD1 (5 bases). Trimming cost V 3 bases and J 2 bases, with 8 bases left between them. Germline V gene lookup returns CDR1 DFQATT and CDR2 SNEGSKA (reference sequence). The CDR3 runs 12 residues. The DNA of the CDR3 is TGCAGTGCTAGTCCGGACACCTACGAGCAGTACTTC. Translation gives CSASPDTYEQYF.

The chain is built from TRBV30 and TRBJ2-7, with D perhaps assigned TRBD1 or TRBD2 (5 bases each). CDR1 and CDR2 (germline): GTSNPN, SVGIG (reference sequence). The V gene lost 2 bases and the J gene lost 8 bases, with 13 bases spanning the gap. The CDR3 sequence is 12 residues long. CDR3 amino acids: CAWSQSRGQQYF. The CDR3 DNA is TGTGCCTGGAGTCAGTCGAGGGGTCAGCAGTACTTC.

This clonotype was observed a handful of times. V usage is TRBV3-1 and J usage is TRBJ1-6; D remains ambiguous. Trimming shortened V by 5 bases and J by 2 bases, and 7 bases separated the two germline ends. This CDR3 is built from 14 residues. CDR1 is LGHDT, CDR2 YNNKEL, per germline (reference sequence). The CDR3 region has the DNA TGTGCCAGCAGCGAAGCAGCCTATAATTCACCCCTCCACTTT. This sequence encodes CASSEAAYNSPLHF.

This clonotype was found many times. This sequence joins TRBV4-1 and TRBJ1-6; no reliable D call. With 0 bases removed from V and 8 bases from J, the gap between germline ends came to 8 bases. CDR3 length: 14 amino acids. Per the germline V gene, CDR1 is MGHRA and CDR2 is YSYEKL. The CDR3 nucleotides are TGCGCCAGCAGCCAAGAGAGGGAAGATTCACCCCTCCACTTT. As protein: CASSQEREDSPLHF.

This chain connects TRBV7-2 to TRBJ2-7; TRBD1 or TRBD2 may be the D gene (6 bases each). Trimming pared 2 bases from V and 4 bases from J, leaving 15 bases between. The CDR3 runs to 15 residues. Germline V gene lookup returns CDR1 SGHTA and CDR2 FQGNSA. CDR3 region: CASSLRGRDKYEQYF. The DNA for the CDR3 is TGTGCCAGCAGCTTACGGGGGCGGGACAAATACGAGCAGTACTTC.

V is TRBV7-2 and J is TRBJ2-7; D is uncertain. Trimming cost V 4 bases and J 3 bases, with 19 bases left between them. Germline V gene data show CDR1 as SGHTA and CDR2 as FQGNSA. The CDR3 has 16 residues. CDR3 in DNA: TGTGCCAGCAGCTCCAGCAGGAAAAGTGGTAACTACGAGCAGTACTTC. Translated, it gives CASSSSRKSGNYEQYF.

The genes are TRBV18 and TRBJ1-5; D call uncertain. Germline values: CDR1 KGHSH, CDR2 LQKENI. CDR3 length: 14 residues. Trimming stripped 8 bases from V and 7 bases from J, with 18 bases between. The DNA of the CDR3 is TGTGCCAGCGCCCCTGTCGGACGAGGACAGCCCCAGCATTTT. Residues: CASAPVGRGQPQHF.

This clonotype was seen a handful of times. This chain links TRBV12-3 or TRBV12-4 with TRBJ1-2; the match to TRBD1 covers 8 bases. Trimming at V came to 5 bases and at J to 8 bases, leaving 7 bases not matched to a gene. CDR3 length: 13 amino acids. The CDR3 reads CASSMDRVGGYTF. In DNA form, the CDR3 reads TGTGCCAGCAGTATGGACAGGGTAGGGGGCTACACCTTC.

The J gene is TRBJ1-2, the V gene TRBV20-1; D possibly corresponds to TRBD1 (5 bases). The CDR3 extends over 13 amino acids. V gave up 1 base and J gave up 4 bases, with 10 bases separating them. Looked up from germline, CDR1 is DFQATT and CDR2 is SNEGSKA (reference sequence). As DNA, the CDR3 is TGCAGTGCTAGAGGGGACGGCCCCTATGGCTACACCTTC. Translation gives CSARGDGPYGYTF.